This TCR beta chain was captured by sequencing in a study of PD-L1 blockade in urothelial cancer. Profiled with immunoSEQ multiplex PCR; TCRdb holds only in-frame clones, not every one. The repertoire holds roughly 63,000 clones, with about four fifths as singletons. Regarding time point: pretreatment peripheral blood. A total of 1 to 8 samples per patient were collected pretreatment and on-treatment. V lost 3 bases, J lost 2 bases, and 14 bases lay in between. From germline, CDR1 is LNHDA and CDR2 SQIVND (reference sequence). CDR3 length: 15 amino acids. The chain links TRBV19 to TRBJ2-7; D is perhaps TRBD2 (6 bases). The source was PBMCs, collected around atezolizumab (anti-PD-L1) treatment. The clonotype was recovered from a man aged 65 to 85 with urothelial cancer. The DNA for the CDR3 is TGTGCCAGTAGTATTGGGGCTAGCGAAACCTACGAGCAGTACTTC. Translating it yields CASSIGASETYEQYF.